The clone carrying this TCR beta chain occurred many times. TCRdb itself ran the 5' RACE reads through MiXCR, one entry per CDR3 protein. The data hold around 30,000 distinct CDR3 sequences, with more than 9% observed a single time. This entry is derived from a study of T cells after yellow fever vaccination. General study findings and limits: The study noted that FACS-sorted repertoires could contain abundant clonotypes contaminating from the bulk population.

The input for sequencing was PBMCs, either bulk or a sorted T-cell subset (CD4+, CD8+, memory, or dextramer-sorted; not recorded which), taken around 14 days after the first yellow fever vaccination. The sequence was obtained from a man aged 18 to 35 who received the YFV17D yellow fever vaccine.

The CDR3: CASSLVSGGIVNEQFF. Here the CDR3 DNA reads TGTGCCAGCAGCTTAGTATCCGGGGGCATAGTCAATGAGCAGTTCTTC. This chain uses TRBV11-2 with TRBJ2-1; tentatively, D is TRBD1 or TRBD2 (6 bases each). Trimming took 1 base from V and 6 from J, leaving 16 bases between them. The CDR3 is made up of 16 amino acids. Germline V lookup: CDR1 SGHAT, CDR2 FQNNGV.